The 21 T cell receptor beta chains given below trace back to one sample, sequenced in a study of tumor and adjacent non-tumor tissue in lung cancer. Three rounds of nested PCR, following a modified ARM-PCR protocol, produced the TCRbeta library. TCRdb ran MiXCR on the multiplex PCR reads and lists one entry per CDR3 protein. The sample lists tens of thousands of distinct CDR3 sequences; about 70% were seen once. The template was RNA from unsorted bulk tissue. Sequencing input: lung tumor tissue. These receptor sequences come from a man aged 55 to 70 with non-small cell lung cancer.

The genes are TRBV12-5 and TRBJ2-3, with 9 positions matching TRBD2. The CDR3 extends over 18 amino acids. The junction had 7 bases not matched to a gene; V was cut back by 0 bases and J by 0 bases. CDR1 is LGHNT, CDR2 FRNRAP, per germline. CDR3 sequence: CASGLVRGLATSTDTQYF. The CDR3 nucleotides read TGTGCTAGTGGTTTGGTACGGGGACTAGCAACTAGCACAGATACGCAGTATTTT.

V gene TRBV19 combines with J gene TRBJ1-5; D is unresolved. This CDR3 has 15 amino acids. Trimming removed 1 base from V and 5 bases from J, with 12 bases in between. Looked up from germline, CDR1 is LNHDA and CDR2 is SQIVND (reference sequence). CDR3 sequence: CASSIAWEPDQPQHF. In DNA, the CDR3 is TGTGCCAGTAGTATAGCATGGGAACCAGATCAGCCCCAGCATTTT.

The chain carries TRBV12-3 or TRBV12-4 and TRBJ1-1; a possible D gene is TRBD1 (6 bases). With 5 bases removed from V and 0 bases from J, the gap between germline ends came to 10 bases. This CDR3 region has 14 residues. CDR3 sequence reads: CASSPGHMNTEAFF. In DNA, the CDR3 is TGTGCCAGCAGTCCGGGACACATGAACACTGAAGCTTTCTTT.

This clonotype appeared a single time. The junction departs from germline at one end; a sequencing error may be responsible. This chain connects TRBV11-3 to TRBJ2-1; D call uncertain. The CDR3 covers 12 residues. Germline values: CDR1 SGHNT, CDR2 YENEEA. The CDR3 region has the DNA TGTGCTAGCAGCCGCGGATCGGGTGCGCAGTTCTTC. Its protein product is CASSRGSGAQFF.

At least ten counts were recorded for this clonotype. The V call is TRBV5-1, the J call TRBJ2-7; D remains unclear. CDR3 size: 14 residues. Germline V gene lookup returns CDR1 SGHRS and CDR2 YFSETQ. Trimming removed 4 bases from V and 2 bases from J, with 13 bases in between. The CDR3 coding sequence is TGCGCCAGCAGCCCCGATCCAGCCACCTACGAGCAGTACTTC. Translating it yields CASSPDPATYEQYF.

The chain employs TRBV2 and TRBJ2-3; tentatively, D is TRBD1 (6 bases). Germline V gives CDR1 SNHLY, CDR2 FYNNEI. CDR3 length: 14 residues. Trimming left V 7 bases short and J 4 bases short, with 15 bases between. CDR3 bases: TGTGCCAGCACCCTGGACAGTAGATCAGATACGCAGTATTTT. This translates into CASTLDSRSDTQYF.

Notes on this clonotype: The junction departs from germline at one end; a sequencing error may be responsible. The chain is built from TRBV5-1 and TRBJ2-2; maybe TRBD2 (6 bases). Per the germline V gene, CDR1 is SGHRS and CDR2 is YFSETQ. This CDR3 is 15 amino acids long. The CDR3 nucleotides are TGTGCCAGCAGCTTGGCGGGGAAGAACACCGGGGATCTGTTTTTT. This codes for CASSLAGKNTGDLFF.

V usage is TRBV5-6 and J usage is TRBJ2-7, with D perhaps matching TRBD2 (6 bases). The CDR3 has 14 residues. With 6 bases removed from V and 7 bases from J, the gap between germline ends came to 20 bases. CDR1 SGHDT and CDR2 YYEEEE come from the germline V gene. In DNA form, the CDR3 reads TGTGCCAGCAACTGGGCGAGAGTGGAGGGAGAGCAGTACTTC. It yields the protein CASNWARVEGEQYF.

For the CDR3, the DNA is TGTGCCAGCAATCCACTCGGGACAGGGGAAAACATTCAGTACTTC. Its protein is CASNPLGTGENIQYF. This chain links TRBV12-3 or TRBV12-4 with TRBJ2-4, with 10 bases aligning to TRBD1. The CDR3 contains 15 residues. V dropped 7 bases and J dropped 5; count of bases not matched to a gene: 8.

Concerning this clonotype: Because the CDR3 is missing its conserved closing phenylalanine or tryptophan, this is likely a read error. Because the CDR3's place on the DNA is in doubt, the DNA is left out and the CDR3 is given as listed by TCRdb. The chain joins TRBV28 to TRBJ2-1; the table's D call TRBD1 went unverified against the DNA. Germline-derived CDR1 and CDR2 are MDHEN and SYDVKM. The CDR3 has 15 amino acids, counting both end residues. CDR3 sequence reads: CASSYRGRSYNEQLS.

CDR3 protein: CASSFSGGPYEQYF. DNA for the CDR3: TGTGCCAGCAGCTTTTCCGGTGGCCCCTACGAGCAGTACTTC. The chain carries TRBV11-1 and TRBJ2-7, with D uncertain. With 3 bases removed from V and 2 bases from J, the gap between germline ends came to 11 bases. The germline CDR1 and CDR2 sequences are SGHAT and FQDESV (reference sequence). The CDR3 runs 14 residues.

This clonotype was seen repeatedly, ten times or more. The chain is built from TRBV20-1 and TRBJ1-4; D gene ambiguous. Germline-derived CDR1 and CDR2 are DFQATT and SNEGSKA (reference sequence). This CDR3 has 14 amino acids. The germline V and J ends were trimmed by 6 bases and 7 bases, with 18 bases remaining between them. The CDR3 DNA reads TGCAGTGCCAGCACTAATCGCCCTGGTGAAAAACTGTTTTTT. It encodes CSASTNRPGEKLFF.

V gene TRBV12-3 or TRBV12-4 combines with J gene TRBJ2-2, with D hard to call. Trimming pared 6 bases from V and 5 bases from J, leaving 16 bases between. The CDR3 is made up of 15 amino acids. As DNA, the CDR3 is TGTGCCAGCAGGCCTTGTGGGTTCGATACCGGGGAGCTGTTTTTT. It is translated as CASRPCGFDTGELFF.

With respect to this clonotype: One junction end disagrees with the germline gene, perhaps due to a read error. This chain joins TRBV6-5 and TRBJ2-6, with a possible D match to TRBD2 (7 bases). In germline, CDR1 is MNHEY, CDR2 SVGAGI. The CDR3 totals 16 residues. The CDR3 here is CASTYSGGSRANVLTF. The CDR3 DNA sequence: TGTGCCAGCACTTATTCGGGGGGCTCTCGGGCCAACGTCCTGACTTTC.

The chain is built from TRBV4-1 and TRBJ2-1; D gene unclear. The CDR3 covers 16 residues. Trimming took 4 bases from V and 0 from J, leaving 13 bases between them. The V gene's germline CDR1 is MGHRA and CDR2 YSYEKL. CDR3 sequence: CASSRLDRSSYNEQFF. In nucleotides, the CDR3 is TGCGCCAGCAGCCGGCTAGATCGTTCCTCCTACAATGAGCAGTTCTTC.

Comment on this clonotype: A much more abundant neighbour one base away suggests this may be a read error. The gene calls are TRBV6-5 and TRBJ1-2; TRBD1 aligns across 7 bases. This CDR3 has 15 amino acids. Germline assignment: CDR1 MNHEY and CDR2 SVGAGI. V lost 2 bases, J lost 10 bases, and 13 bases stayed unmatched. This chain's CDR3 is CASSYATGTACDYTF. The CDR3 nucleotides read TGTGCCAGCAGTTACGCTACCGGGACAGCCTGTGACTACACCTTC.

This rearrangement joins TRBV28 to TRBJ2-2, with TRBD1 as a possible D gene (6 bases). The CDR3 length is 14 residues. The V end lost 9 bases, the J end lost 0 bases, and 11 bases lay between the germline ends. From germline, CDR1 is MDHEN and CDR2 SYDVKM. The CDR3, as DNA: TGTGCCAGTTGTGACAGGTCGAACACCGGGGAGCTGTTTTTT. This codes for CASCDRSNTGELFF. Full variable domain (outside the CDR3, taken from reference TRBV28 and TRBJ2-2): DVKVTQSSRYLVKRTGEKVFLECVQDMDHENMFWYRQDPGLGLRLIYFSYDVKMKEKGDIPEGYSVSREKKERFSLILESASTNQTSMYLCASCDRSNTGELFFGEGSRLTVL.

This clonotype was counted once. A much larger clone sits a single nucleotide away, making a read error possible. The chain carries TRBV7-9 and TRBJ1-4; 9 positions agree with TRBD1. Per the germline V gene, CDR1 is SEHNR and CDR2 is FQNEAQ (reference sequence). This CDR3 is 15 amino acids long. For the CDR3, the DNA is TGTGCCGGCAGCATGGGACAGGGCCTGAATGAAAAACTGTTTTTT. Translating it yields CAGSMGQGLNEKLFF.

A few counts support this clonotype. The rearrangement uses TRBV12-3 or TRBV12-4 and TRBJ2-7; D is undetermined. The V gene lost 6 bases and the J gene lost 7 bases, with 19 bases spanning the gap. The CDR3 extends over 14 amino acids. CDR3 protein: CASSPQVARPEQYF. CDR3 DNA sequence: TGTGCCAGCAGCCCTCAGGTCGCTCGCCCTGAGCAGTACTTC.

The genes are TRBV9 and TRBJ2-6, with 9 bases lining up with TRBD2. V lost 0 bases to trimming and J lost 0 bases; unmatched junction nucleotides: 4. Per the germline V gene, CDR1 is SGDLS and CDR2 is YYNGEE. This CDR3 has 18 residues. This CDR3 reads CASSVGLAESSGANVLTF. The CDR3 coding sequence is TGTGCCAGCAGCGTAGGACTAGCGGAGAGCTCTGGGGCCAACGTCCTGACTTTC.

With regard to this clonotype: One end of the junction fails to match germline, which may point to a read error. The chain combines TRBV4-1 with TRBJ2-2, with a weak D call TRBD2 (6 bases). Germline CDR1 reads MGHRA; CDR2 reads YSYEKL. The CDR3 contains 16 residues. CDR3 coding DNA: TGCGCCAGTAGCCAAGTAGTGGGAGGTAACACCGGGGAGCTGTTTTTT. This codes for CASSQVVGGNTGELFF.